This T cell receptor (beta chain) was captured by sequencing in a study of shared clonotypes between healthy human individuals. Samples underwent the assay at deep level. The repertoire was sequenced with immunoSEQ multiplex PCR; TCRdb's copy has only in-frame clones and lacks some. This table has just under 350,000 clones, about 70% appearing once. As regards this clone: Antigen: not known.

This CDR3 spans 13 amino acids. CDR1 and CDR2 (germline): MNHEY, SVGAGI. V lost 2 bases and J lost 5, with 9 bases in between. General study results and limits: Estimated richness was generally greater in naive than memory subsets.

The sequence was obtained from a man aged 25-45 years in good health. The sequenced sample was memory CD4+ T cells sorted from blood. Subset noted: CD45RA-negative fraction. This chain connects TRBV6-5 to TRBJ2-5; D is uncertain. CDR3 in amino acids: CASSYLTGETQYF. Written as DNA, the CDR3 is TGTGCCAGCAGTTACCTGACTGGGGAGACCCAGTACTTC.